The 13 T cell receptor beta chains below were found in one sample sequenced in a study of response to subunit inactivated influenza vaccine. TCRdb reprocessed the RT-PCR reads with MiXCR, giving one entry per CDR3 protein. The table has approximately 500,000 distinct CDR3 sequences, approximately 12% seen once. Sample: PBMCs from blood, taken roughly 6 weeks after vaccination. Receptors were obtained from a man over 45 who received an inactivated influenza vaccine.

This clonotype was counted between two and nine times. The V gene is TRBV4-2, the J gene TRBJ2-1, with 7 bases lining up with TRBD2. Per the germline V gene, CDR1 is LGHNA and CDR2 is YNFKEQ. Unmatched junction bases numbered 10, after V lost 5 bases and J lost 0 bases. This CDR3 comprises 17 residues. The CDR3 nucleotides are TGTGCCAGCAGCGCCCGACTAGCCGACAGCTCCTACAATGAGCAGTTCTTC. Translation: CASSARLADSSYNEQFF.

This sequence joins TRBV6-1 and TRBJ1-3; D remains unclear. CDR1 is MNHNS, CDR2 SASEGT, per germline. Trimming removed 5 bases from V and 0 bases from J, with 8 bases in between. The CDR3 extends over 14 amino acids. The CDR3 bases are TGTGCCAGCAGTCTTCGGCCCTCTGGAAACACCATATATTTT. It translates to CASSLRPSGNTIYF.

This chain connects TRBV7-9 to TRBJ2-7; 12 nucleotides align to TRBD1. In germline, CDR1 is SEHNR, CDR2 FQNEAQ (reference sequence). This CDR3 has 15 amino acids. V lost 1 base, J lost 7 bases, and 5 bases stayed unmatched. The CDR3 DNA is TGTGCCAGCAGCTTAGTTCGGGACAGGGGGCATGAGCAGTACTTC. It is translated as CASSLVRDRGHEQYF. The full variable domain, with the rest looked up from reference TRBV7-9 and TRBJ2-7, is DTGVSQNPRHKITKRGQNVTFRCDPISEHNRLYWYRQTLGQGPEFLTYFQNEAQLEKSRLLSDRFSAERPKGSFSTLEIQRTEQGDSAMYLCASSLVRDRGHEQYFGPGTRLTVT.

This CDR3 is CSVAPSTDTQYF. CDR3 DNA sequence: TGCAGCGTTGCCCCTAGCACAGATACGCAGTATTTT. The gene calls are TRBV29-1 and TRBJ2-3, with D unclear. This CDR3 has 12 residues. The germline V gene encodes CDR1 SQVTM and CDR2 ANQGSEA. V gave up 4 bases and J gave up 0 bases, with 5 bases separating them.

The rearrangement joins TRBV6-2 or TRBV6-3 to TRBJ2-6; D ambiguous. Trimming took off 5 bases at V and 3 bases at J, with 20 bases between the two ends. The length of the CDR3 is 18 residues. CDR1 and CDR2 from the germline V gene are MNHEY and SVGEGT. CDR3 nucleotides: TGTGCCAGCAGTCGCCGTAGTGGGCGACCCGGTGGGGCCAACGTCCTGACTTTC. This codes for CASSRRSGRPGGANVLTF.

V gene TRBV12-3 or TRBV12-4 combines with J gene TRBJ2-7; 7 bases fit TRBD2. This CDR3 is built from 16 residues. The ends lost 5 bases at V and 2 bases at J; junction bases unmatched: 12. CDR3 residues: CASSRNNWGGPYEQYF. The CDR3 coding sequence is TGTGCCAGCAGTCGAAATAATTGGGGGGGTCCCTACGAGCAGTACTTC.

A few counts support this clonotype. This sequence joins TRBV4-3 and TRBJ1-6, with D possibly TRBD1 on 5 matching bases. Per the germline V gene, CDR1 is LGHNA and CDR2 is YSLEER. V was cut by 0 bases and J by 6 bases, with 15 bases left in between. CDR3 length: 17 residues. The CDR3 spells CASSQDLGDGGNSPLHF. The CDR3 bases are TGCGCCAGCAGCCAAGATCTGGGGGACGGGGGTAATTCACCCCTCCACTTT.

This chain links TRBV2 with TRBJ2-3, with D possibly TRBD2 on 5 matching bases. Germline CDR1 reads SNHLY; CDR2 reads FYNNEI. V shed 4 bases and J shed 4 bases, with 12 bases lying between them. The length of the CDR3 is 14 residues. CDR3 residues: CASSGRSQADTQYF. The CDR3, as DNA: TGTGCCAGCAGTGGGAGGTCTCAGGCAGATACGCAGTATTTT.

The rearrangement uses TRBV10-3 and TRBJ1-1, with D perhaps TRBD1 (6 bases). CDR1 and CDR2 from the germline V gene are ENHRY and SYGVKD. V lost 2 bases to trimming and J lost 2 bases, with 12 bases between them. The CDR3 is 15 amino acids. The CDR3 region is CAISEQGRSNTEAFF. In nucleotides, the CDR3 is TGTGCCATCAGTGAGCAGGGGAGGAGTAACACTGAAGCTTTCTTT.

The sample holds a few counts of this clonotype. The chain is built from TRBV11-2 and TRBJ2-2, with TRBD2 matching over 10 bases. Germline trimming cut 4 bases from V and 0 bases from J; bases unmatched to any gene: 11. Looked up from germline, CDR1 is SGHAT and CDR2 is FQNNGV. The CDR3 is 19 residues long. As DNA, the CDR3 is TGTGCCAGCAGCTCGAAAGGGGCTAGCGGGGGCACGAACACCGGGGAGCTGTTTTTT. This translates into CASSSKGASGGTNTGELFF.

The chain links TRBV6-5 to TRBJ2-6; possibly TRBD1 or TRBD2 for D (5 bases each). This CDR3 spans 18 amino acids. From germline, CDR1 is MNHEY and CDR2 SVGAGI. The V and J ends lost 0 bases and 0 bases respectively, with 12 bases between them. The CDR3 protein is CASSYSGTGSSGANVLTF. CDR3 coding DNA: TGTGCCAGCAGTTACTCCGGGACGGGCAGCTCTGGGGCCAACGTCCTGACTTTC.

There are a few counts of this clonotype. This rearrangement joins TRBV9 to TRBJ2-1, with 7 bases aligning to TRBD1. The ends lost 2 bases at V and 1 base at J; junction bases unmatched: 3. The CDR3 has 15 amino acids. CDR1 is SGDLS, CDR2 YYNGEE, per germline. CDR3 region: CASSVTGVSYNEQFF. CDR3 nucleotide sequence: TGTGCCAGCAGCGTCACAGGGGTATCCTACAATGAGCAGTTCTTC.

The chain combines TRBV6-2 or TRBV6-3 with TRBJ2-2; tentatively, D is TRBD1 (5 bases). V was trimmed by 2 bases and J by 6 bases, leaving 10 bases between them. CDR3 length: 14 residues. CDR1 and CDR2 from the germline V gene are MNHEY and SVGEGT. CDR3: CASSYQGRAGELFF. The CDR3 region has the DNA TGTGCCAGCAGTTACCAGGGTCGGGCCGGGGAGCTGTTTTTT.